This T cell receptor beta chain was recovered during a study of T cell clones after liver transplantation (dated by TCRdb to the late 2010s). Regarding the study in general: ITN030ST, the source of the samples, was a randomized trial that attempted immunosuppression withdrawal within 2 years of liver transplantation. Subjects received no induction therapy and standard immunosuppression until randomization at 12-24 months post-transplant. The studied cohort comprised 8 liver transplant recipients, 3 classified as tolerant and 5 as non-tolerant. Blood samples were collected pre-transplant, pre-randomization before withdrawal, and post-randomization after either full withdrawal or failed withdrawal. After a pre-transplant mixed lymphocyte reaction, TCRbeta sequencing was used to pinpoint donor-reactive T cell clones, which were subsequently tracked in post-transplant blood. To count as tolerant, a recipient had to stay completely off immunosuppression for at least one year without liver enzymes climbing beyond twice the upper limit of normal. As an antigen-independent comparator for donor-reactive sequences, third party-reactive TCRbeta sequences were also identified from pre-transplant MLRs. Three of the eight recipients were HCV-positive; the others were transplanted for non-autoimmune, non-viral indications. The paper's findings and limits, for the study overall: In a couple of subjects, low numbers of available donor cells limited the measurable donor-reactive repertoire. The conclusions were preliminary, being limited by small, heterogeneous patient numbers and by non-standardized post-transplant time points. Because allograft tissue specimens were not available, migration of donor-reactive T cells into the graft, rather than deletion, may have occurred. Circulating donor-reactive CD4 TCRbeta sequences fell significantly post-transplant in most of the 8 subjects, irrespective of tolerance or HCV status. When repertoire turnover was taken into account, detection of donor-reactive sequences was significantly reduced in 7 of 8 subjects for CD4 and in 8 of 8 subjects for CD8. The decline in donor-reactive sequences exceeded the decline in third party-reactive sequences, suggesting partial antigen-specific deletion that was unrelated to withdrawal success.

The CDR3 sequence holds 16 residues, the cysteine and phenylalanine included. The retained sequence is limited to the CDR3, 48 bases, with the frame set at the first base. Trimming takes 10 bases off V and 2 bases off J; junction bases not matched to a gene: 13. The germline V gene (reference sequence) yields LNHDA for CDR1 and SQIVND for CDR2. Frozen genomic DNA underwent high-throughput TCRbeta CDR3 sequencing by immunoSEQ, including PCR amplification, mapping, bias correction and internal controls. The published analysis was carried out like this. Only productive rearrangements were retained, with each unique TCRbeta sequence defined by its CDR3 nucleotide sequence together with its V and J gene. A sequence counted as donor-reactive only if the sequence showed at least 5-fold expansion in CFSE-low cells compared with unstimulated pre-transplant cells and had a frequency of at least 0.01%. Minimum frequency thresholds were set for each subject based on the unstimulated sample with the lowest template count, ensuring at least 90% detection power. Jensen-Shannon divergence between the top 1000 TCRbeta sequences post- versus pre-transplant served as the measure of repertoire turnover. Changes in detection of donor-reactive sequences were tested with two-sided Fisher's exact tests. TCRdb carries this immuneACCESS record with in-frame sequences only. Its versions omit some clonotypes, under half of them owing to an unresolved V gene in the studies checked, with the rest unexplained. V and J calls plus clone size are reproduced from that table; the DNA served to infer D and trimming. Counted in this sample were roughly 100,000 clones; roughly four fifths of them appeared once. The biggest ten clones account for around 0.94% of the sample.

The time point tag for this specimen amounts to: pre-transplant. Thawed unstimulated PBMCs were stained for CD3, CD4 and CD8 and FACS-sorted into CD3+CD4+ and CD3+CD8+ populations. Each of the 8 studied subjects was randomized to immunosuppression withdrawal. The Qiagen DNeasy Blood and Tissue Kit was used for isolation of genomic DNA. Comment on this clone: Its antigen is still unknown. Qualities for individual bases were not recorded, and no much larger clone is one base off.

Source: CD4+ T cells from blood, taken before liver transplant. The chain joins TRBV19 to TRBJ2-3; 9 bases in the middle match TRBD2. This receptor was taken from a human donor who received a liver transplant. The DNA sequence is TGTGCCACCGAGGGGACGGGACTAGCAAACACAGATACGCAGTATTTT. This yields the protein CATEGTGLANTDTQYF.